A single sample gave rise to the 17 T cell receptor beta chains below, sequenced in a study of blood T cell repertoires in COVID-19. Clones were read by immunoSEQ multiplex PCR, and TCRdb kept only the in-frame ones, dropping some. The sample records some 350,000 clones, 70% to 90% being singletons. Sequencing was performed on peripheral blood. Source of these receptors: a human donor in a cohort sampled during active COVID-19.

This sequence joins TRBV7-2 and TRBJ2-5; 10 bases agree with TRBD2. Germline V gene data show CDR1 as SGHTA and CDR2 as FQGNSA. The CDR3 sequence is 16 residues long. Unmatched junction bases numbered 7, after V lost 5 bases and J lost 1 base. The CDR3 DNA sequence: TGTGCCAGCAGCCCCCGGGCTAGCGGGGGCCAAGAGACCCAGTACTTC. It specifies CASSPRASGGQETQYF.

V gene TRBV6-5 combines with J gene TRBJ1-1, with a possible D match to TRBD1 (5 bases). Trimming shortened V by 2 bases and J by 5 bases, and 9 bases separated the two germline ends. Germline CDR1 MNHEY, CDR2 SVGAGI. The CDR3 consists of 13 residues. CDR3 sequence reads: CASSYGAVTEAFF. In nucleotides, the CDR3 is TGTGCCAGCAGTTACGGGGCGGTGACTGAAGCTTTCTTT.

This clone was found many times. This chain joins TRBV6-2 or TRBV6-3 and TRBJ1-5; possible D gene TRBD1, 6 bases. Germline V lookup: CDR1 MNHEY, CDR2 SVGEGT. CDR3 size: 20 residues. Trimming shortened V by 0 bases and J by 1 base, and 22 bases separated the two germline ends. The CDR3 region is CASSYSVTGTPRSSNQPQHF. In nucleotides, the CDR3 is TGTGCCAGCAGTTACTCGGTTACCGGGACACCGAGATCAAGCAATCAGCCCCAGCATTTT.

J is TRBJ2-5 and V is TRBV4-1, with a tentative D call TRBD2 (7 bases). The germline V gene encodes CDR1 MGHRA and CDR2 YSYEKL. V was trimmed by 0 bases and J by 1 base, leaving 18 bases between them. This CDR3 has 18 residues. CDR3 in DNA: TGCGCCAGCAGCCAAGAGTCCTTGGGGGAGGGGGTCCAAGAGACCCAGTACTTC. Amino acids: CASSQESLGEGVQETQYF.

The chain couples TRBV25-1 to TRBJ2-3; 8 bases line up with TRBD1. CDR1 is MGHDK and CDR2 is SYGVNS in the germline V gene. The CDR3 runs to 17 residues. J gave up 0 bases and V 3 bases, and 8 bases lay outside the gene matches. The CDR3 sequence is CASSDGGQGASTDTQYF. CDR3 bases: TGTGCCAGCAGTGACGGAGGGCAGGGGGCTAGCACAGATACGCAGTATTTT.

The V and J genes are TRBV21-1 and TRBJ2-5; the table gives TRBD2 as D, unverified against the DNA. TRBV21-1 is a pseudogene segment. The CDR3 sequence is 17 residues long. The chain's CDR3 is CASSKGCRKGVQETQYF. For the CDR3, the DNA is TGTGCCAGCAGCAAAGGTTGCAGAAAGGGAGTACAAGAGACCCAGTACTTC.

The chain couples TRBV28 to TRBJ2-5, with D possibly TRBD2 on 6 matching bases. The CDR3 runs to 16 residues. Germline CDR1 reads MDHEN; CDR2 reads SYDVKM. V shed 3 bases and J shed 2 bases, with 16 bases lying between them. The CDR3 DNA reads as TGTGCCAGCAGTTTGATCTTTGGAGGGTTTCAAGAGACCCAGTACTTC. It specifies CASSLIFGGFQETQYF. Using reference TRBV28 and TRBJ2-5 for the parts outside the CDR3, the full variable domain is DVKVTQSSRYLVKRTGEKVFLECVQDMDHENMFWYRQDPGLGLRLIYFSYDVKMKEKGDIPEGYSVSREKKERFSLILESASTNQTSMYLCASSLIFGGFQETQYFGPGTRLLVL.

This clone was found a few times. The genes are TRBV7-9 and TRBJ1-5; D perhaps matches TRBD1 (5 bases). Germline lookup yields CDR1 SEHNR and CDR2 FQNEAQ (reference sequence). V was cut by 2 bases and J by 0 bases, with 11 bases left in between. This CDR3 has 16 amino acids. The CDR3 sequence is CASSLPSRDSNQPQHF. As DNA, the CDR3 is TGTGCCAGCAGCTTACCGTCCAGGGATAGCAATCAGCCCCAGCATTTT.

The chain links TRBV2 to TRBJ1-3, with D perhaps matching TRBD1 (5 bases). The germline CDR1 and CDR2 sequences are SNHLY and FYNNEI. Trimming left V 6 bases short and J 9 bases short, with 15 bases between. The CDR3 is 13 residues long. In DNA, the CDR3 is TGTGCCAGCAGCCCCAGGGTGGAGATCACCATATATTTT. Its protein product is CASSPRVEITIYF.

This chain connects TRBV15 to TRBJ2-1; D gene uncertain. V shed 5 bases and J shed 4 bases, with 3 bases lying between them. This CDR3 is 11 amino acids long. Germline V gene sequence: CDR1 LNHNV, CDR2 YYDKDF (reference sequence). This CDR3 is CATSRYNEQFF. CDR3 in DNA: TGTGCCACCAGCCGGTACAATGAGCAGTTCTTC. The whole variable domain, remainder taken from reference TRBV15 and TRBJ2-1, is DAMVIQNPRYQVTQFGKPVTLSCSQTLNHNVMYWYQQKSSQAPKLLFHYYDKDFNNEADTPDNFQSRRPNTSFCFLDIRSPGLGDTAMYLCATSRYNEQFFGPGTRLTVL.

The CDR3 region has the DNA TGTGCCAGCTCAGCGATTTACCGGGACCCACAGGGTGAAGCTTTCTTT. Translating gives CASSAIYRDPQGEAFF. V and J are TRBV18 and TRBJ1-1; D perhaps matches TRBD1 (6 bases). Trimming cost V 5 bases and J 7 bases, with 23 bases left between them. This CDR3 region has 16 residues. Germline lookup yields CDR1 KGHSH and CDR2 LQKENI.

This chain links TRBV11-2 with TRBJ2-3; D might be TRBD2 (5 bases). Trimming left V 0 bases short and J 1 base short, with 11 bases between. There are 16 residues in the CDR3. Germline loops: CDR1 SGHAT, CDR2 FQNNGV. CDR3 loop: CASSLESDGGTDTQYF. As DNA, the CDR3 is TGTGCCAGCAGCTTAGAATCGGACGGGGGCACAGATACGCAGTATTTT.

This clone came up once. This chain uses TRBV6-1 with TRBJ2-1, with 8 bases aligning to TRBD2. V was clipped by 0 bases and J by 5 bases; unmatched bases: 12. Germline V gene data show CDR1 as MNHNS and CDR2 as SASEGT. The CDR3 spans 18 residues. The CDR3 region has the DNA TGTGCCAGCAGTGAAGCGAGACTTAGAGCGGGAGTTCACAATGAGCAGTTCTTC. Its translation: CASSEARLRAGVHNEQFF.

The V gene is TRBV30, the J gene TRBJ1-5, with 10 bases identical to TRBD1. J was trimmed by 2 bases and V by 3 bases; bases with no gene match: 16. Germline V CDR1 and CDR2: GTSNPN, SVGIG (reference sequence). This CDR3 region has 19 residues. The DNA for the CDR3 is TGTGCCTGGAGCGGACCGAGACAGGGGGCGGCGCGTCGCAATCAGCCCCAGCATTTT. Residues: CAWSGPRQGAARRNQPQHF. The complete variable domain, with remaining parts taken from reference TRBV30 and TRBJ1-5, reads SQTIHQWPATLVQPVGSPLSLECTVEGTSNPNLYWYRQAAGRGLQLLFYSVGIGQISSEVPQNLSASRPQDRQFILSSKKLLLSDSGFYLCAWSGPRQGAARRNQPQHFGDGTRLSIL.

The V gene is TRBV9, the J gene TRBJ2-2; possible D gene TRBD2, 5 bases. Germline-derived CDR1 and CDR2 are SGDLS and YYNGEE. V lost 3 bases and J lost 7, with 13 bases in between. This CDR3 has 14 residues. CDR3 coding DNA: TGTGCCAGCAGCGCATACCCCGCGGGCGGGGAGCTGTTTTTT. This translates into CASSAYPAGGELFF. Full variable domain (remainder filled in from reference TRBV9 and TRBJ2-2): DSGVTQTPKHLITATGQRVTLRCSPRSGDLSVYWYQQSLDQGLQFLIQYYNGEERAKGNILERFSAQQFPDLHSELNLSSLELGDSALYFCASSAYPAGGELFFGEGSRLTVL.

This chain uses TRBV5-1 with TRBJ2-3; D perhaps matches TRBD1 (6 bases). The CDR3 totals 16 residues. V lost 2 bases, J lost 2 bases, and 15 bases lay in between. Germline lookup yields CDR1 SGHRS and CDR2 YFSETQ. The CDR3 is CASSLQGDYYTDTQYF. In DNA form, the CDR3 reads TGCGCCAGCAGCTTACAGGGAGACTATTACACAGATACGCAGTATTTT.

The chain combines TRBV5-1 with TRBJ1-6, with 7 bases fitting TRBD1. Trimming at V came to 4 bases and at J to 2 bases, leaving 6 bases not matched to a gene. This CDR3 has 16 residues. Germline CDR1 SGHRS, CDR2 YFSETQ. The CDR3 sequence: CASSRQGAAYNSPLHF. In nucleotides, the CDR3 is TGCGCCAGCAGCCGACAGGGAGCTGCCTATAATTCACCCCTCCACTTT.